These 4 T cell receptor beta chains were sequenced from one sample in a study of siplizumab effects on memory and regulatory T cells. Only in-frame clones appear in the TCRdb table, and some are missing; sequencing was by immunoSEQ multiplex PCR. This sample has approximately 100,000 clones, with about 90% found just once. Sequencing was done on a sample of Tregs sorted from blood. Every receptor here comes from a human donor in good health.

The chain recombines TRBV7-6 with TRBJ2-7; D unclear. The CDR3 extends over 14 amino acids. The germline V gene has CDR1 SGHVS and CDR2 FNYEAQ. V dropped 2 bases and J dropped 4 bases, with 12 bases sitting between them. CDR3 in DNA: TGTGCCAGCAGCTTAATAGGCAGTTCTTACGAGCAGTACTTC. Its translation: CASSLIGSSYEQYF.

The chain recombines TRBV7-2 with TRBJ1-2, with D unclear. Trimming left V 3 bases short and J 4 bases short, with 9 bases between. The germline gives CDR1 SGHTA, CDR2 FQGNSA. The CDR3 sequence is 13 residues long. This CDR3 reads CASSLVVSYGYTF. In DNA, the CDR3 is TGTGCCAGCAGCTTGGTAGTATCCTATGGCTACACCTTC.

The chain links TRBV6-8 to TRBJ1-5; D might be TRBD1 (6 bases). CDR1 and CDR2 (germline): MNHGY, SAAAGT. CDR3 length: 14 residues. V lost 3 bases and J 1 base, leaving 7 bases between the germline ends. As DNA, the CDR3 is TGTGCCAGCAGTTATGACAGGAGCAATCAGCCCCAGCATTTT. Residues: CASSYDRSNQPQHF.

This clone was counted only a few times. The chain's CDR3 is CAGGSLAGGQETQYF. In nucleotides, the CDR3 is TGTGCCGGAGGGTCCCTAGCGGGGGGCCAAGAGACCCAGTACTTC. This chain links TRBV6-1 with TRBJ2-5; 11 bases line up with TRBD2. The CDR3 is 15 amino acids. After removal of 11 bases from V and 1 base from J, the junction contained 9 bases not matched to a gene. The germline V gene has CDR1 MNHNS and CDR2 SASEGT.